The sample holds many counts of the clone carrying this T cell receptor beta chain. This sample stems from a study of tumor-infiltrating lymphocytes in oesophageal squamous cell carcinoma. V shed 5 bases and J 5 bases; nucleotides not matched to a gene: 1. Germline V gene sequence: CDR1 WSHSY, CDR2 SAAADI. The CDR3 covers 13 residues. MiXCR, run by TCRdb on the PCR reads, gives a single entry per CDR3 protein. Of almost 20,000 distinct CDR3 sequences in the sample, roughly 40% were seen once. The sequence was collected from a male donor with esophageal squamous cell carcinoma. The chain uses TRBV10-2 and TRBJ1-5; TRBD1 matches at 9 bases. What was sequenced was esophageal tumor tissue. The DNA of the CDR3 is TGCGCCAGCAGTACAGGGGGCGATCAGCCCCAGCATTTT. Protein: CASSTGGDQPQHF.